A single sample gave rise to the 17 T cell receptor beta chains below, sequenced in a study of graft-versus-host responses after intestinal transplantation. Assay: immunoSEQ multiplex PCR; the TCRdb copy retains only in-frame clones and omits some. The sample holds 13,000 to 15,000 clones, 38% seen once. Sequencing was performed on alloreactive CD4+ T cells from a mixed lymphocyte reaction culture, taken before intestinal transplant. Subset: CFSE-low proliferating T cells sorted from approximately six-day pre-transplant mixed lymphocyte reaction (GvH or HvG direction). The source of these receptors is a human patient who received an intestinal transplant.

The rearrangement links TRBV5-1 to TRBJ2-3, with 13 bases fitting TRBD2. The germline CDR1 and CDR2 sequences are SGHRS and YFSETQ. V lost 4 bases and J lost 5; bases outside the gene matches: 7. The CDR3 length is 16 residues. The CDR3 DNA sequence: TGCGCCAGCAGCCACGGACTAGCGGGGGCTGGAGATACGCAGTATTTT. It is translated as CASSHGLAGAGDTQYF. Full variable domain (outside the CDR3, taken from reference TRBV5-1 and TRBJ2-3): KAGVTQTPRYLIKTRGQQVTLSCSPISGHRSVSWYQQTPGQGLQFLFEYFSETQRNKGNFPGRFSGRQFSNSRSEMNVSTLELGDSALYLCASSHGLAGAGDTQYFGPGTRLTVL.

The genes are TRBV14 and TRBJ2-3; TRBD2 might be the D (6 bases). This CDR3 has 15 amino acids. The germline V and J ends were trimmed by 4 bases and 4 bases, with 15 bases remaining between them. Germline CDR1 SGHDN, CDR2 FVKESK. CDR3: CASSLGGMLADTQYF. The CDR3 coding sequence is TGTGCCAGCAGCCTCGGGGGTATGTTGGCAGATACGCAGTATTTT. The full variable domain, its missing parts supplied by reference TRBV14 and TRBJ2-3, is EAGVTQFPSHSVIEKGQTVTLRCDPISGHDNLYWYRRVMGKEIKFLLHFVKESKQDESGMPNNRFLAERTGGTYSTLKVQPAELEDSGVYFCASSLGGMLADTQYFGPGTRLTVL.

V gene TRBV11-2 combines with J gene TRBJ1-4; 7 bases align to TRBD1. The CDR3 totals 17 residues. Germline values: CDR1 SGHAT, CDR2 FQNNGV. The junction had 11 bases not matched to a gene; V was cut back by 0 bases and J by 7 bases. The CDR3 loop reads CASSLDPPQGLGEKLFF. The CDR3 nucleotides read TGTGCCAGCAGCTTAGATCCCCCACAGGGGCTGGGTGAAAAACTGTTTTTT. Variable domain in full (rest from reference TRBV11-2 and TRBJ1-4): EAGVAQSPRYKIIEKRQSVAFWCNPISGHATLYWYQQILGQGPKLLIQFQNNGVVDDSQLPKDRFSAERLKGVDSTLKIQPAKLEDSAVYLCASSLDPPQGLGEKLFFGSGTQLSVL.

The chain carries TRBV7-8 and TRBJ2-1, with D perhaps matching TRBD1 (5 bases). The CDR3 consists of 18 residues. Germline V gives CDR1 SGHVS, CDR2 FQNEAQ. V dropped 5 bases and J dropped 0 bases, with 20 bases sitting between them. The CDR3 nucleotides read TGTGCCAGCAGCGGGCAGGGAAAGACCCAGGGCTCCTACAATGAGCAGTTCTTC. Its translation: CASSGQGKTQGSYNEQFF. The full variable domain, completed using reference TRBV7-8 and TRBJ2-1, is GAGVSQSPRYKVAKRGQDVALRCDPISGHVSLFWYQQALGQGPEFLTYFQNEAQLDKSGLPSDRFFAERPEGSVSTLKIQRTQQEDSAVYLCASSGQGKTQGSYNEQFFGPGTRLTVL.

This clone is judged medium-sized. The chain employs TRBV12-5 and TRBJ2-6, with D possibly TRBD1 on 5 matching bases. V was trimmed by 1 base and J by 0 bases, leaving 7 bases between them. This CDR3 contains 16 residues. Germline V gives CDR1 LGHNT, CDR2 FRNRAP. As DNA, the CDR3 is TGTGCTAGTGGTTTGGCAGGGTCCTCTGGGGCCAACGTCCTGACTTTC. Translated: CASGLAGSSGANVLTF.

Only one count was recorded for this clone. The CDR3 sequence is CASSLFPSNYEQYF. The CDR3 bases are TGCGCCAGCAGCTTGTTTCCTAGCAACTACGAGCAGTACTTC. This rearrangement joins TRBV5-1 to TRBJ2-5, with D maybe TRBD2 (5 bases). Near its end, the DNA agrees better with TRBJ2-7, so the J call may be wrong. Germline V CDR1 and CDR2: SGHRS, YFSETQ. The CDR3 extends over 14 amino acids.

The rearrangement joins TRBV7-2 to TRBJ2-1; 13 bases line up with TRBD2. Germline V lookup: CDR1 SGHTA, CDR2 FQGNSA. V lost 5 bases, J lost 7 bases, and 5 bases stayed unmatched. The CDR3 spans 15 residues. DNA of the CDR3: TGTGCCAGCAGCAAACTAGCGGGGGGGCCTAATGAGCAGTTCTTC. It encodes CASSKLAGGPNEQFF.

In this sample, this clone turned up a few times. This chain connects TRBV5-1 to TRBJ1-1; no reliable D call. This CDR3 has 14 amino acids. CDR1 and CDR2 (germline): SGHRS, YFSETQ. The V end was cut by 0 bases, the J end by 3 bases, with 9 bases between. The CDR3 protein is CASSLDSTYTEAFF. The CDR3 coding sequence is TGCGCCAGCAGCTTGGACAGCACCTACACTGAAGCTTTCTTT.

The chain couples TRBV13 to TRBJ1-2; D perhaps matches TRBD1 (5 bases). The CDR3 runs 16 residues. The germline V and J ends were trimmed by 4 bases and 4 bases, with 19 bases remaining between them. The V gene's germline CDR1 is PRHDT and CDR2 FYEKMQ (reference sequence). This CDR3 reads CASSYRNGGLSYGYTF. CDR3 nucleotide sequence: TGTGCCAGCAGCTACAGAAACGGGGGACTGAGCTATGGCTACACCTTC.

The chain couples TRBV7-2 to TRBJ1-2, with a weak D call TRBD1 (6 bases). V lost 0 bases and J 4 bases, leaving 9 bases between the germline ends. This CDR3 has 14 amino acids. CDR1 is SGHTA, CDR2 FQGNSA, per germline. CDR3 sequence: CASSLATGSYGYTF. The CDR3 nucleotides are TGTGCCAGCAGCTTAGCTACAGGGTCCTATGGCTACACCTTC.

This clone was detected a few times. The V call is TRBV19, the J call TRBJ2-5, with a weak D call TRBD1 (6 bases). CDR3 size: 13 residues. Per germline, CDR1 LNHDA and CDR2 SQIVND (reference sequence). Trimming removed 7 bases at V and 3 bases at J, with 12 bases between. The CDR3 spells CASNSGAKETQYF. DNA for the CDR3: TGTGCCAGTAACTCAGGGGCCAAAGAGACCCAGTACTTC. The variable domain in full, with the rest retrieved from reference TRBV19 and TRBJ2-5, is DGGITQSPKYLFRKEGQNVTLSCEQNLNHDAMYWYRQDPGQGLRLIYYSQIVNDFQKGDIAEGYSVSREKKESFPLTVTSAQKNPTAFYLCASNSGAKETQYFGPGTRLLVL.

V is TRBV5-5 and J is TRBJ1-2; D perhaps matches TRBD1 (6 bases). The CDR3 sequence is 13 residues long. Trimming shortened V by 0 bases and J by 8 bases, and 11 bases separated the two germline ends. CDR1 SGHKS and CDR2 YYEKEE come from the germline V gene (reference sequence). This CDR3 is CASSLDRVIGYTF. The CDR3 DNA is TGTGCCAGCAGCTTGGACAGGGTCATAGGCTACACCTTC. The full variable domain, completed using reference TRBV5-5 and TRBJ1-2, is DAGVTQSPTHLIKTRGQQVTLRCSPISGHKSVSWYQQVLGQGPQFIFQYYEKEERGRGNFPDRFSARQFPNYSSELNVNALLLGDSALYLCASSLDRVIGYTFGSGTRLTVV.

As regards this clone: Its ends do not fully match the called genes, so a read error is possible. The V gene is TRBV7-9, the J gene TRBJ2-5, with TRBD2 identical over 12 bases. Germline lookup yields CDR1 SEHNR and CDR2 FQNEAQ (reference sequence). The length of the CDR3 is 14 residues. CDR3 nucleotides: TGTGCCAGCAGCCTAGCGGGGGGGCAAGAGACCCAGTACTTC. Protein product: CASSLAGGQETQYF.

The genes are TRBV29-1 and TRBJ1-1; TRBD1 matches at 12 bases. V gave up 5 bases and J gave up 5 bases; unmatched junction bases: 12. Germline-derived CDR1 and CDR2 are SQVTM and ANQGSEA. The CDR3 is 16 residues long. The DNA of the CDR3 is TGCAGCGTTTGGAGGGGGGACAGGGGGCTGGAGACTGAAGCTTTCTTT. Translated: CSVWRGDRGLETEAFF.

This rearrangement joins TRBV6-5 to TRBJ2-7; D remains ambiguous. Germline V lookup: CDR1 MNHEY, CDR2 SVGAGI. Trimming shortened V by 3 bases and J by 5 bases, and 11 bases separated the two germline ends. The length of the CDR3 is 13 residues. The DNA of the CDR3 is TGTGCCAGCAGTTATCTACAGTTTAACGAGCAGTACTTC. Protein: CASSYLQFNEQYF.

The chain carries TRBV19 and TRBJ1-2; a possible D gene is TRBD1 (6 bases). V lost 6 bases and J 5 bases, leaving 16 bases between the germline ends. The CDR3 length is 14 residues. The germline V gene encodes CDR1 LNHDA and CDR2 SQIVND (reference sequence). In DNA form, the CDR3 reads TGTGCCAGTAGCACGGCCAGGGGTCCTTATGGCTACACCTTC. Protein sequence: CASSTARGPYGYTF.

The CDR3 DNA follows: TGTGCCAGCACCACAGGATATAGCGGGGCCCGGGATACGCAGTATTTT. Residues: CASTTGYSGARDTQYF. The chain joins TRBV2 to TRBJ2-3, with 8 bases fitting TRBD2. V dropped 7 bases and J dropped 6; count of bases not matched to a gene: 15. The germline CDR1 and CDR2 sequences are SNHLY and FYNNEI. The CDR3 is made up of 16 amino acids.